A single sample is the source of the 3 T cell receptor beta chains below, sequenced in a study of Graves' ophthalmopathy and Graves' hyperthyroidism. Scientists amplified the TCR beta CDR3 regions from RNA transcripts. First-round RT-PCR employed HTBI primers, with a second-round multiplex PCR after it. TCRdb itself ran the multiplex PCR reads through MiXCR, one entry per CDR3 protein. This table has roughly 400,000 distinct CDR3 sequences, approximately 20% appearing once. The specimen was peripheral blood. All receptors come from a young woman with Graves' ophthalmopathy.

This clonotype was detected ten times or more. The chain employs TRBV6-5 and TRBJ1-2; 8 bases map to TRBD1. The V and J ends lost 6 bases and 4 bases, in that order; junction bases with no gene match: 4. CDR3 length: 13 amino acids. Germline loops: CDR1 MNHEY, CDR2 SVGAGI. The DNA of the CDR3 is TGTGCCAGCAGATTAACAGGGGGCTATGGCTACACCTTC. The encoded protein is CASRLTGGYGYTF.

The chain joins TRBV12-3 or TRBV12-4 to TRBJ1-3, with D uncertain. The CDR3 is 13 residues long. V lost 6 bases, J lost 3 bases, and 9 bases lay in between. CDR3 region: CASSPGNGNTIYF. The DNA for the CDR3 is TGTGCCAGCAGCCCCGGGAATGGAAACACCATATATTTT.

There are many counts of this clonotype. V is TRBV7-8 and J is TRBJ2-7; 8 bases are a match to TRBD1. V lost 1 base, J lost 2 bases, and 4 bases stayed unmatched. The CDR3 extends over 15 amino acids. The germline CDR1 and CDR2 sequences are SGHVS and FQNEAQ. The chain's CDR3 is CASSLDAGGPYEQYF. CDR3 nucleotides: TGTGCCAGCAGCTTAGACGCAGGGGGCCCCTACGAGCAGTACTTC.